A single T cell receptor (beta chain) is shown here with its context. Its antigen is not known. These data come from a study of T cells expressing NK-cell markers. Study in general: Of eight sequenced donors, seven were HCMV-seropositive and one HCMV-seronegative.

This CDR3 spans 14 amino acids. CDR1 is SSHAT and CDR2 is FNYEAQ in the germline V gene (reference sequence). The authors made TCR beta cDNA libraries by 5'RACE template switching. This switching added a universal primer site and UMIs. TCRdb derives one entry per CDR3 protein from the 5' RACE reads, leaving out DNA. This listing includes some 390,000 distinct CDR3 sequences. Regarding the study as a whole: In roughly six donors, dominant NKG2C+ clonotypes were roughly 1.0-7.5% of CD8+ T cells.

The V call is TRBV7-7, the J call TRBJ2-5; the D call from TCRdb, TRBD1, cannot be confirmed without DNA. The TCR sequence derives from a woman aged 45-65 years in good health. The sequencing sample was made of blood T cells: a sorted CD56 or NKG2C T cell subset, CD4+ or CD8+ T cells, or bulk PBMC T cells (not recorded which). CDR3 sequence: CASSLGPGTETQYF.